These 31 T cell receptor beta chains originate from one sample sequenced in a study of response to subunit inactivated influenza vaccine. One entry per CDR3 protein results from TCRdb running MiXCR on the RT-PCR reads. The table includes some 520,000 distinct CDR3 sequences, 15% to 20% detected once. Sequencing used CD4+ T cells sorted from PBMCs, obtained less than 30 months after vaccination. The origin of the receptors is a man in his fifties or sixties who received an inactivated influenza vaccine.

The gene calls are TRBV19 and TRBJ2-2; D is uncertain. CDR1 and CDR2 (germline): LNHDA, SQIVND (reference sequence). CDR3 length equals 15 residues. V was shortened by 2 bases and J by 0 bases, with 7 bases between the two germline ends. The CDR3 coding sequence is TGTGCCAGTAGTATACTGAGACCGAACACCGGGGAGCTGTTTTTT. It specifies CASSILRPNTGELFF.

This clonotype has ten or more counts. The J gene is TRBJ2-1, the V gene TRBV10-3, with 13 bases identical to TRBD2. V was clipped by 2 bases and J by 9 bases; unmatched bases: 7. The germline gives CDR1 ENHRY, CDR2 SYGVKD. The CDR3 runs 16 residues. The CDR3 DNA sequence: TGTGCCATCAGTGAGCTTACTAGCGGGGGGGCCGGTGAGCAGTTCTTC. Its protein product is CAISELTSGGAGEQFF.

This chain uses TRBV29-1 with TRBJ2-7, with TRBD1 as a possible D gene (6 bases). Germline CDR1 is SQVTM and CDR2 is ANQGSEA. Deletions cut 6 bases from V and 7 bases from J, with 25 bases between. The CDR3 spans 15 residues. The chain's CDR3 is CSVAWVGHAQREQYF. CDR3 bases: TGCAGCGTCGCCTGGGTGGGACACGCTCAAAGAGAGCAGTACTTC.

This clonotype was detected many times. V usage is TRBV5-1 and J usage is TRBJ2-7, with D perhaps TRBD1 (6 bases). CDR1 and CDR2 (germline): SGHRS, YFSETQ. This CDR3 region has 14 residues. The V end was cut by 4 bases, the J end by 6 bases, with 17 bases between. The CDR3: CASSAQSQGREQYF. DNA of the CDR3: TGCGCCAGCAGCGCGCAATCTCAGGGGCGCGAGCAGTACTTC.

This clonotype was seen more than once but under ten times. The CDR3 DNA reads TGTGCCAGCAGTCGATATAGGTTCGAGCAGTACTTC. Protein sequence: CASSRYRFEQYF. The rearrangement joins TRBV12-3 or TRBV12-4 to TRBJ2-7; D gene unclear. The CDR3 totals 12 residues. V was clipped by 5 bases and J by 6 bases, with 11 bases between them.

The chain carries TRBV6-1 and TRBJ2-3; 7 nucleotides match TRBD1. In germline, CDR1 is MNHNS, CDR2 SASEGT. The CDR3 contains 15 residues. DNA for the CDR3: TGTGCTGTCGGTCGACAGGGCCTCCGAATAGATACGCAGTATTTT. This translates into CAVGRQGLRIDTQYF.

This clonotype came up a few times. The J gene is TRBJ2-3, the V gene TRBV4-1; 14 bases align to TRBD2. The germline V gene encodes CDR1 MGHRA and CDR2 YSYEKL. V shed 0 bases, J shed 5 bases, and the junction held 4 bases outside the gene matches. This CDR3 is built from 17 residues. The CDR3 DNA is TGCGCCAGCAGCCAAGAAGGGGGACTAGCGGGGGTAGATACGCAGTATTTT. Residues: CASSQEGGLAGVDTQYF.

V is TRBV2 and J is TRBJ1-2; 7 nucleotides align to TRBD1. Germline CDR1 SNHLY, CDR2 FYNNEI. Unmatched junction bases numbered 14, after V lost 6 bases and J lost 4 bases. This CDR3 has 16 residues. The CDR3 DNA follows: TGTGCCAGCAGCCAAGGGCTACGACAGGGCGGCTATGGCTACACCTTC. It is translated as CASSQGLRQGGYGYTF.

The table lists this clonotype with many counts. CDR3 coding DNA: TGTGCCACCAGTGAAAGGGGGGCTAAAAATGAGCAGTTCTTC. It codes for CATSERGAKNEQFF. V gene TRBV24-1 combines with J gene TRBJ2-1; D possibly matches TRBD1 or TRBD2 (6 bases each). The V gene's germline CDR1 is KGHDR and CDR2 SFDVKD. CDR3 length: 14 amino acids. The germline V and J ends were trimmed by 4 bases and 7 bases, with 13 bases remaining between them.

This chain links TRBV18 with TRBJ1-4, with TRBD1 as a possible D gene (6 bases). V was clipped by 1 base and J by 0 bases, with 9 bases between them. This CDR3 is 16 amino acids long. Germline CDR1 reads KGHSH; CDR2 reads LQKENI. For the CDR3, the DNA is TGTGCCAGCTCACCACGGACAGTAGCAACTAATGAAAAACTGTTTTTT. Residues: CASSPRTVATNEKLFF.

CDR3 in DNA: TGTGCCAGCAGTCGGACAGGGAAAGTTGGCTACACCTTC. This sequence encodes CASSRTGKVGYTF. V usage is TRBV12-3 or TRBV12-4 and J usage is TRBJ1-2, with TRBD1 matching over 8 bases. J was trimmed by 7 bases and V by 5 bases; bases with no gene match: 6. The CDR3 totals 13 residues.

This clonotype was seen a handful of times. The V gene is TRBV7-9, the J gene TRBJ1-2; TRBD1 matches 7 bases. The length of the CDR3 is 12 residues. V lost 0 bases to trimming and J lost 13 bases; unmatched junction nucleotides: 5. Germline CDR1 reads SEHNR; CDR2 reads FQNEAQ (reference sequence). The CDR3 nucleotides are TGTGCCAGCAGCTTAGCCCGACAGGGACTCACCTTC. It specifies CASSLARQGLTF. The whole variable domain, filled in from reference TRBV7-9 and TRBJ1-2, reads DTGVSQNPRHKITKRGQNVTFRCDPISEHNRLYWYRQTLGQGPEFLTYFQNEAQLEKSRLLSDRFSAERPKGSFSTLEIQRTEQGDSAMYLCASSLARQGLTFGSGTRLTVV.

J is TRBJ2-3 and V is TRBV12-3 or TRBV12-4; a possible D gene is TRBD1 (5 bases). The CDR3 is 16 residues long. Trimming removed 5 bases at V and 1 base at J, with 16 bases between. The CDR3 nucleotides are TGTGCCAGCAGTCCGACAGACCTAACAGGCACAGATACGCAGTATTTT. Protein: CASSPTDLTGTDTQYF.

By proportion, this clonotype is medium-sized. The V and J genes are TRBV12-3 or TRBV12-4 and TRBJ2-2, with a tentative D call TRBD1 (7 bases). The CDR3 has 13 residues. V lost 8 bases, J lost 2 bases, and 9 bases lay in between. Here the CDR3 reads CASQGGNTGELFF. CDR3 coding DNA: TGTGCCAGCCAGGGGGGAAACACCGGGGAGCTGTTTTTT.

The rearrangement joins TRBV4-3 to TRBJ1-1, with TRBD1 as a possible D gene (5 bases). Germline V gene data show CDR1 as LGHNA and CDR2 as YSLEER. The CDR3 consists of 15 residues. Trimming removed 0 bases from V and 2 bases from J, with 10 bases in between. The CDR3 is CASSQDWGVNTEAFF. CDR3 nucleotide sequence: TGCGCCAGCAGCCAAGATTGGGGGGTTAACACTGAAGCTTTCTTT.

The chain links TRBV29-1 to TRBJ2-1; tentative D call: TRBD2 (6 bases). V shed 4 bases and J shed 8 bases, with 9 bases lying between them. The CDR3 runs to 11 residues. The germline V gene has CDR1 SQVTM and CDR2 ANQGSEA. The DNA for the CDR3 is TGCAGCGTTGGACCGGGGGATGAGCAGTTCTTC. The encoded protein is CSVGPGDEQFF.

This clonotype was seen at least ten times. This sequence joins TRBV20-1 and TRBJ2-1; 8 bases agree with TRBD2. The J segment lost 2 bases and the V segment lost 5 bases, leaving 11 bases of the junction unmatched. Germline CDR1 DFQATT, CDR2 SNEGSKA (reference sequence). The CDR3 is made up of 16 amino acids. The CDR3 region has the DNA TGCAGTGCTCCCTCCGAACTAGCGGAGGCCTACAATGAGCAGTTCTTC. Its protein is CSAPSELAEAYNEQFF.

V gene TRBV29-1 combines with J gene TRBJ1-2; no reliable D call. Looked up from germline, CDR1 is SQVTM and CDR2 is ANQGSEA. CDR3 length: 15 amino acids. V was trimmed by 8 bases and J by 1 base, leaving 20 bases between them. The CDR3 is CSSHPQTTLNYGYTF. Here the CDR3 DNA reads TGCAGCTCTCACCCCCAGACTACACTTAACTATGGCTACACCTTC.

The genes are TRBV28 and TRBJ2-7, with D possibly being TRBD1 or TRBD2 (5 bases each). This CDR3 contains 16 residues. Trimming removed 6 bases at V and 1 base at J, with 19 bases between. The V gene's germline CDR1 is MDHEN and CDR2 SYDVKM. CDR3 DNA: TGTGCCAGCAGCTATCCGCCCGGGACCGGTTCCTACGAGCAGTACTTC. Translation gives CASSYPPGTGSYEQYF.

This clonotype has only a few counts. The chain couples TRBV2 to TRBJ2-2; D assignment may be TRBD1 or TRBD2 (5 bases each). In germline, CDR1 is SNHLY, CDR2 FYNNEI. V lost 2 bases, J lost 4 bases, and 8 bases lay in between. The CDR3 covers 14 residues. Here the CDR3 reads CASSETGTTGELFF. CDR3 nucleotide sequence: TGTGCCAGCAGTGAAACTGGGACCACCGGGGAGCTGTTTTTT.

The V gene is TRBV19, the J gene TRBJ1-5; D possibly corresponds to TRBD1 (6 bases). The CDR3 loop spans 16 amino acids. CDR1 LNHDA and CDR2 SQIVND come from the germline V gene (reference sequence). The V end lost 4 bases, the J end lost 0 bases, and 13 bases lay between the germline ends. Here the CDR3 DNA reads TGTGCCAGTAGTAAGGGCAGGGGATATAGCAATCAGCCCCAGCATTTT. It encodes CASSKGRGYSNQPQHF.

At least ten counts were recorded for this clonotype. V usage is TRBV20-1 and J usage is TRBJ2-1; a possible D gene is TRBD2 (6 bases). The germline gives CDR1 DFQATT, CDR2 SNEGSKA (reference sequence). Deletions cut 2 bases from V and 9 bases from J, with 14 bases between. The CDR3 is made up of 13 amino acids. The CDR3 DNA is TGCAGTGCTAGACCATCCACTAGCTCTGAGCAGTTCTTC. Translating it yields CSARPSTSSEQFF.

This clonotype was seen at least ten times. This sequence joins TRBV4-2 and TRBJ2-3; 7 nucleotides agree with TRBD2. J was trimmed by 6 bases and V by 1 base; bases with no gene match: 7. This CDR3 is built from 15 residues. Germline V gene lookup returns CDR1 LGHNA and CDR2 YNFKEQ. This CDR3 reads CASSQVGLAADTQYF. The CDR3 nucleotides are TGTGCCAGCAGCCAAGTGGGCCTAGCGGCCGATACGCAGTATTTT.

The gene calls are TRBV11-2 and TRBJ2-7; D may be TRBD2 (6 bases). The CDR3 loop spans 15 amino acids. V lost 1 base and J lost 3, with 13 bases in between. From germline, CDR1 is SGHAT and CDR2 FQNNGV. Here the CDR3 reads CASSLASGEVYEQYF. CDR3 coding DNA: TGTGCCAGCAGCTTAGCCTCGGGGGAGGTCTACGAGCAGTACTTC.

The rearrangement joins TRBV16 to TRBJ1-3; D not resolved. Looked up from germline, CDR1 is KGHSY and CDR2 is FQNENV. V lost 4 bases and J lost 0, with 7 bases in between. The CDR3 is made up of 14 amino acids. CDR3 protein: CASSLMSSGNTIYF. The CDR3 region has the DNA TGTGCCAGCAGCCTCATGAGCTCTGGAAACACCATATATTTT.

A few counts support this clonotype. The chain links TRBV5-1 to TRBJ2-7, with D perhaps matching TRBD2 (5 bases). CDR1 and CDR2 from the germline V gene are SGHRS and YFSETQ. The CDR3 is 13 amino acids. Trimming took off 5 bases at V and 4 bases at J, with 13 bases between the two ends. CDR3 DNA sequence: TGCGCCAGCAGATTCGAGGGCATATACGAGCAGTACTTC. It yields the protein CASRFEGIYEQYF.

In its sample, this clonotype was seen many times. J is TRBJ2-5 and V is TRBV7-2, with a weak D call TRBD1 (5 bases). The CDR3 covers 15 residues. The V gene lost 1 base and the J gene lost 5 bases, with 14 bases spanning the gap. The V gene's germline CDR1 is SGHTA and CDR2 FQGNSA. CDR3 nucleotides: TGTGCCAGCAGCTTAGGAATGGGGCGGTCCGAGACCCAGTACTTC. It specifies CASSLGMGRSETQYF.

CDR3 amino acids: CASSLNLMNQFF. Here the CDR3 DNA reads TGTGCCAGCAGTTTGAATCTCATGAATCAGTTCTTC. This chain uses TRBV12-3 or TRBV12-4 with TRBJ2-1; D unresolved. The CDR3 runs 12 residues. Trimming stripped 3 bases from V and 13 bases from J, with 13 bases between.

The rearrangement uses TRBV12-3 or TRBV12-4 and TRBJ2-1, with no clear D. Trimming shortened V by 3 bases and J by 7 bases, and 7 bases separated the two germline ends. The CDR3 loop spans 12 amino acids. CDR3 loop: CASSFVENEQFF. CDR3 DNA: TGTGCCAGCAGTTTCGTAGAGAATGAGCAGTTCTTC.

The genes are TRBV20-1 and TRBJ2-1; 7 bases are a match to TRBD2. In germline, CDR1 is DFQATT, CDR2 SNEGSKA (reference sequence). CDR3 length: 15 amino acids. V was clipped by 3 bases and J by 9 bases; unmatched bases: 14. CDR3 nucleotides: TGCAGTGCTAGGGAGGGAGGGAGTGGGCCCGGTGAGCAGTTCTTC. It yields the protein CSAREGGSGPGEQFF.

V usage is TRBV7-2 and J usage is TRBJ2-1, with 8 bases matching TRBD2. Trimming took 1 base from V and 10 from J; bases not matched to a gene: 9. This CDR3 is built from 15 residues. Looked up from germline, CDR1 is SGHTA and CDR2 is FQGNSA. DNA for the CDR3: TGTGCCAGCAGCTTAGTTTCCAGCGGGAGTGGAGAGCAGTTCTTC. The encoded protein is CASSLVSSGSGEQFF.